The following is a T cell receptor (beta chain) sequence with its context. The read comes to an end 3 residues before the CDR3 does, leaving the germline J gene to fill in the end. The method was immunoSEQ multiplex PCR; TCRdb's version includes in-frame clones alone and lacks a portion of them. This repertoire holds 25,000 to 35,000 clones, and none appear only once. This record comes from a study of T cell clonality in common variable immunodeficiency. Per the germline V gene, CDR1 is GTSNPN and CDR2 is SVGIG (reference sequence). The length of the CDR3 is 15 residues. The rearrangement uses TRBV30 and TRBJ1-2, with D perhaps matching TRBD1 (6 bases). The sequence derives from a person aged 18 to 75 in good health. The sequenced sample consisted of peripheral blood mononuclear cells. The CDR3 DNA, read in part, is TGTGCCTGGAGCCCAGGACAGCTCGCCAAAAACATC. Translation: CAWSPGQLAKNI. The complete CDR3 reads CAWSPGQLAKNIYTF.